A single sample is the source of the 11 T cell receptor beta chains below, sequenced in a study of blood T cell repertoires in COVID-19. Assay used: immunoSEQ multiplex PCR; TCRdb lists only in-frame clones, some missing. The sample carries approximately 250,000 clones, 88% recorded once. What was sequenced was PBMCs or T cells enriched from blood (not recorded which). The receptors stem from a woman under 40 who had recovered from COVID-19.

The chain uses TRBV29-1 and TRBJ2-7; tentatively, D is TRBD2 (6 bases). The germline V gene encodes CDR1 SQVTM and CDR2 ANQGSEA. With 4 bases removed from V and 0 bases from J, the gap between germline ends came to 13 bases. The CDR3 extends over 14 amino acids. CDR3 region: CSVATGTRSYEQYF. The CDR3 nucleotides read TGCAGCGTTGCCACCGGGACTCGCTCCTACGAGCAGTACTTC.

In this sample, this clone turned up once. V usage is TRBV5-1 and J usage is TRBJ1-3; D is unresolved. V dropped 4 bases and J dropped 0 bases, with 11 bases sitting between them. CDR3 size: 15 residues. The germline V gene encodes CDR1 SGHRS and CDR2 YFSETQ. The CDR3 region has the DNA TGCGCCAGCAGCCCTACGGACTTCTCTGGAAACACCATATATTTT. Its translation is CASSPTDFSGNTIYF. Combining the CDR3 with reference TRBV5-1 and TRBJ1-3 gives the whole variable domain KAGVTQTPRYLIKTRGQQVTLSCSPISGHRSVSWYQQTPGQGLQFLFEYFSETQRNKGNFPGRFSGRQFSNSRSEMNVSTLELGDSALYLCASSPTDFSGNTIYFGEGSWLTVV.

The chain has TRBV20-1 and TRBJ1-1; D remains ambiguous. The CDR3 covers 13 residues. Germline-derived CDR1 and CDR2 are DFQATT and SNEGSKA (reference sequence). Trimming removed 3 bases at V and 4 bases at J, with 12 bases between. The CDR3: CSASYRVGTEAFF. CDR3 nucleotides: TGCAGTGCTAGTTACAGAGTGGGCACTGAAGCTTTCTTT.

The chain links TRBV10-3 to TRBJ1-2; TRBD1 matches at 8 bases. The CDR3 covers 14 residues. J was trimmed by 2 bases and V by 7 bases; bases with no gene match: 6. Germline CDR1 is ENHRY and CDR2 is SYGVKD. CDR3 loop: CAITGTGENYGYTF. In DNA, the CDR3 is TGTGCCATCACGGGGACAGGAGAAAACTATGGCTACACCTTC.

The chain joins TRBV6-5 to TRBJ1-1, with 7 positions matching TRBD1. The V segment lost 4 bases and the J segment 4 bases; nucleotides outside the gene matches: 3. Germline CDR1 reads MNHEY; CDR2 reads SVGAGI. The CDR3 sequence is 13 residues long. The CDR3 bases are TGTGCCAGCAGTTCCAGACAGGGCACTGAAGCTTTCTTT. Protein sequence: CASSSRQGTEAFF.

V is TRBV28 and J is TRBJ2-7, with D possibly TRBD2 on 5 matching bases. The CDR3 covers 13 residues. Germline CDR1 and CDR2: MDHEN and SYDVKM. With 6 bases removed from V and 4 bases from J, the gap between germline ends came to 13 bases. In DNA, the CDR3 is TGTGCCAGCAGCCACGGTCCGGGGTACGAGCAGTACTTC. Protein product: CASSHGPGYEQYF.

The V gene is TRBV30, the J gene TRBJ1-4; a possible D gene is TRBD1 (5 bases). CDR3 length: 13 amino acids. The ends were cut back, 5 bases at V and 7 bases at J, with 14 bases in the middle. CDR1 is GTSNPN and CDR2 is SVGIG in the germline V gene (reference sequence). DNA of the CDR3: TGTGCCTGGCTTGGGACTGCTAGTGAAAAACTGTTTTTT. Protein: CAWLGTASEKLFF.

The rearrangement links TRBV18 to TRBJ2-7; D is perhaps TRBD2 (6 bases). Germline loops: CDR1 KGHSH, CDR2 LQKENI. The CDR3 contains 16 residues. V lost 2 bases, J lost 1 base, and 15 bases lay in between. The CDR3 DNA follows: TGTGCCAGCTCACCAAAGGGGCTAGCGTATTCCTACGAGCAGTACTTC. It yields the protein CASSPKGLAYSYEQYF.

The chain couples TRBV1 to TRBJ2-1; the table's D call TRBD1 went unverified against the DNA. TRBV1 is labeled a pseudogene. The length of the CDR3 is 14 residues. CDR3 region: CTSSQEGQNNEQFF. DNA for the CDR3: TGCACCAGCAGCCAAGAGGGACAGAACAATGAGCAGTTCTTC.

The rearrangement links TRBV5-5 to TRBJ1-1; D perhaps matches TRBD1 (6 bases). Germline CDR1 and CDR2: SGHKS and YYEKEE (reference sequence). Between the trimmed V and J ends, which lost 0 bases and 4 bases, there was a span of 7 bases. CDR3 length equals 13 residues. This CDR3 reads CASSLDRATEAFF. The CDR3 DNA reads TGTGCCAGCAGCTTGGACAGGGCCACTGAAGCTTTCTTT.

The chain employs TRBV20-1 and TRBJ2-1, with D perhaps matching TRBD2 (5 bases). Trimming took off 3 bases at V and 9 bases at J, with 9 bases between the two ends. Germline-derived CDR1 and CDR2 are DFQATT and SNEGSKA (reference sequence). This CDR3 comprises 11 residues. The CDR3 loop reads CSASSGVEQFF. For the CDR3, the DNA is TGCAGTGCTAGTTCCGGGGTTGAGCAGTTCTTC.